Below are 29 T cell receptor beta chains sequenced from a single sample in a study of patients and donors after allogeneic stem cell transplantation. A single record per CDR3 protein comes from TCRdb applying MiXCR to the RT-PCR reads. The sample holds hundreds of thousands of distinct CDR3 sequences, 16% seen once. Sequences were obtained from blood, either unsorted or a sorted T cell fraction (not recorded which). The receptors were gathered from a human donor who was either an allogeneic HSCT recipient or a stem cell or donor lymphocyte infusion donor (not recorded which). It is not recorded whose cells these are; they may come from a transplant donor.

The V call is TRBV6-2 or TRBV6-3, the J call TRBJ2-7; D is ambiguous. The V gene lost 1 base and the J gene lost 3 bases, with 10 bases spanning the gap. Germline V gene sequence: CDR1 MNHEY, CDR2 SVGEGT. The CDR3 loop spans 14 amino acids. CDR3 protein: CASSYYGLRYEQYF. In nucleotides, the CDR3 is TGTGCCAGCAGTTACTATGGCCTCCGCTACGAGCAGTACTTC.

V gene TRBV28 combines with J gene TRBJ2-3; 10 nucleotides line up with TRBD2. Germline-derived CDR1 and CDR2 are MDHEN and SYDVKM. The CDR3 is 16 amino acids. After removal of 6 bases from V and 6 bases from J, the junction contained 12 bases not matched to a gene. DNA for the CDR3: TGTGCCAGCAGCGGCAGTCGCAGCGGGAGGGTCGATACGCAGTATTTT. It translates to CASSGSRSGRVDTQYF.

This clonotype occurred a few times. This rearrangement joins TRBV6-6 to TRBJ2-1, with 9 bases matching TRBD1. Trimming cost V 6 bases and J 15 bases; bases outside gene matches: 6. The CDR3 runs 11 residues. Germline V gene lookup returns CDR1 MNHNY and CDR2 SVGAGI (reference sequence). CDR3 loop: CASRGVDRGFF. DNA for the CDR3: TGTGCCAGCAGGGGGGTGGACAGGGGGTTCTTC.

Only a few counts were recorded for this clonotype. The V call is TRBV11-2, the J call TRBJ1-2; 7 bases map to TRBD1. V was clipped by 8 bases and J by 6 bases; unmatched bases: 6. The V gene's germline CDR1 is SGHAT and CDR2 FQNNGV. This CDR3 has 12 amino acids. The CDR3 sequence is CASRGTVHGYTF. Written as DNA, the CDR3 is TGTGCCAGCCGGGGGACAGTTCATGGCTACACCTTC.

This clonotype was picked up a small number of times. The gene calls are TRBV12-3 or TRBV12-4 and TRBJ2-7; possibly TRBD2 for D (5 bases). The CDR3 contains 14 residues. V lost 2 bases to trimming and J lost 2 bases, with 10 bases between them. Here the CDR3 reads CASSLSGFTYEQYF. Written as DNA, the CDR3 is TGTGCCAGCAGTTTATCGGGGTTCACCTACGAGCAGTACTTC.

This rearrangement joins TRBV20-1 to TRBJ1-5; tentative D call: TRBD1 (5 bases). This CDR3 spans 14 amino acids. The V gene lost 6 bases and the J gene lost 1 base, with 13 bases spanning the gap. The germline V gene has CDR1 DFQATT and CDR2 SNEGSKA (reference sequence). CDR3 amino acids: CSASPGLSNQPQHF. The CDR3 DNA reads TGCAGTGCGTCGCCGGGACTAAGCAATCAGCCCCAGCATTTT.

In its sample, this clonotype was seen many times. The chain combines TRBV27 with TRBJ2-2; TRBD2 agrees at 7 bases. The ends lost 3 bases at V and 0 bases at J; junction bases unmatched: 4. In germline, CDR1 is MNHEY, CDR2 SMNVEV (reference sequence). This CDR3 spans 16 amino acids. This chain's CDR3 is CASSLGGQTNTGELFF. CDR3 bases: TGTGCCAGCAGTTTGGGAGGGCAAACGAACACCGGGGAGCTGTTTTTT.

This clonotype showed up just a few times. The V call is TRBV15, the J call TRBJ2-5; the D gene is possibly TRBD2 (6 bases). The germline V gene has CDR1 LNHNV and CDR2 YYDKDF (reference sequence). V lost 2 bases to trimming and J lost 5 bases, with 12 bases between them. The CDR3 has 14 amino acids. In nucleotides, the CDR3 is TGTGCCACCAGCAGAAGTGGGGGGTCGGAGACCCAGTACTTC. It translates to CATSRSGGSETQYF.

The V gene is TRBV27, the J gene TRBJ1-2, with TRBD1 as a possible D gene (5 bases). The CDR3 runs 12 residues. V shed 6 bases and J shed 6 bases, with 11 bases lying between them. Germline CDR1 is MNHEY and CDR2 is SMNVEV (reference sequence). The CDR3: CASSPRGNGYTF. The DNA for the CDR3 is TGTGCCAGCAGCCCCCGGGGGAATGGCTACACCTTC.

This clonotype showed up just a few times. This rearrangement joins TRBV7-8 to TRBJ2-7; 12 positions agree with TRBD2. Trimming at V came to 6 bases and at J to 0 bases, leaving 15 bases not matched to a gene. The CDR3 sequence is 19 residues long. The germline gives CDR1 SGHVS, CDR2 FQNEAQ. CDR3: CASSGSKETSGGISYEQYF. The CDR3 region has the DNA TGTGCCAGCAGTGGTTCTAAAGAGACTAGCGGGGGCATCTCCTACGAGCAGTACTTC. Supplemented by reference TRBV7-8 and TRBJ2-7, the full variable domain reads GAGVSQSPRYKVAKRGQDVALRCDPISGHVSLFWYQQALGQGPEFLTYFQNEAQLDKSGLPSDRFFAERPEGSVSTLKIQRTQQEDSAVYLCASSGSKETSGGISYEQYFGPGTRLTVT.

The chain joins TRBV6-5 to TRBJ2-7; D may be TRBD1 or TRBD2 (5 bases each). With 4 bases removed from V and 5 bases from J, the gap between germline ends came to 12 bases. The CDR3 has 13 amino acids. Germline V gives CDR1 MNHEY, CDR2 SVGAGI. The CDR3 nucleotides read TGTGCCAGCAGTTCCATATCGGGGCACGAGCAGTACTTC. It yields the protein CASSSISGHEQYF.

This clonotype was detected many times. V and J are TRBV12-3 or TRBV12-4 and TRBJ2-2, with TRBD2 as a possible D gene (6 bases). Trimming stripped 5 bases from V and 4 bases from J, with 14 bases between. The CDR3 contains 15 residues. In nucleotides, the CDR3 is TGTGCCAGCAGTCAGACCCGGAGGGGCACCGGGGAGCTGTTTTTT. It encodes CASSQTRRGTGELFF.

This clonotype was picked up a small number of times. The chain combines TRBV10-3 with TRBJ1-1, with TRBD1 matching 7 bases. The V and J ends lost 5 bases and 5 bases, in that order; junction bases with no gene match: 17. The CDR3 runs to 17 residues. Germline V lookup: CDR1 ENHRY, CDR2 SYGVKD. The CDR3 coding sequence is TGTGCCATCAGTACACCCAACAGGGGTAGGGGTAGGACTGAAGCTTTCTTT. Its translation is CAISTPNRGRGRTEAFF.

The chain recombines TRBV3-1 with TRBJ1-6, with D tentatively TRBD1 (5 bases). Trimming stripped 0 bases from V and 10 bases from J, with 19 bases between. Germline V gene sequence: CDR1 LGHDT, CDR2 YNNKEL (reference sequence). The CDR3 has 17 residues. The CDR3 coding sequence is TGTGCCAGCAGCCAAGATCCCGGGACGGGAGGGAAGTCACCCCTCCACTTT. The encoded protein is CASSQDPGTGGKSPLHF.

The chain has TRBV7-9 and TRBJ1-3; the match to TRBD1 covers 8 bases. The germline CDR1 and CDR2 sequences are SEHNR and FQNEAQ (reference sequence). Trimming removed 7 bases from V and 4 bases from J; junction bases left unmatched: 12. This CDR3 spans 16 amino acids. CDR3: CASTIFQGARGNTIYF. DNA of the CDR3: TGTGCCAGCACCATTTTCCAGGGGGCGAGAGGAAACACCATATATTTT.

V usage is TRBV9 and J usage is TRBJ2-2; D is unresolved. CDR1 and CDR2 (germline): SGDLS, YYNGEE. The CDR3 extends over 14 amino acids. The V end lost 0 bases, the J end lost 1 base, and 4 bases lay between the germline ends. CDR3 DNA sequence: TGTGCCAGCAGCGTAGACGGGAACACCGGGGAGCTGTTTTTT. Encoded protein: CASSVDGNTGELFF.

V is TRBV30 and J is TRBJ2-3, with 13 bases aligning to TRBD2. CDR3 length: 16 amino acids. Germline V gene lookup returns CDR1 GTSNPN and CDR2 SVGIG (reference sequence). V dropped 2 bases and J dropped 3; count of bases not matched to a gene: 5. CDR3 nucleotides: TGTGCCTGGAGTCACGGGACTAGCGGGGTTACAGATACGCAGTATTTT. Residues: CAWSHGTSGVTDTQYF.

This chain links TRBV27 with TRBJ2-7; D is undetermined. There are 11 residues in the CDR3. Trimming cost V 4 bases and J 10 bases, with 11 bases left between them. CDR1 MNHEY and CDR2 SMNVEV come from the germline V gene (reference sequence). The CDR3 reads CASSSQHKQYF. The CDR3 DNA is TGTGCCAGCAGTTCCCAACATAAACAGTACTTC.

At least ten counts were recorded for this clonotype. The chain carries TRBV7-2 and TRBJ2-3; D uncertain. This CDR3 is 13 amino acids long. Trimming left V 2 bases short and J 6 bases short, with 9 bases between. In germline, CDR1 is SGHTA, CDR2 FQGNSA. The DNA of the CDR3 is TGTGCCAGCAGCTTAATAACTTACGATACGCAGTATTTT. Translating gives CASSLITYDTQYF.

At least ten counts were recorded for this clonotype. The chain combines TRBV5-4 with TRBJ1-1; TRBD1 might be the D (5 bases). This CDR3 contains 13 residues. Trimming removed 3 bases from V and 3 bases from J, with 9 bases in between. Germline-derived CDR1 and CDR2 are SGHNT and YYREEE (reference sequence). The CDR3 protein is CASSWDHHTEAFF. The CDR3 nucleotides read TGTGCCAGCAGCTGGGACCATCACACTGAAGCTTTCTTT.

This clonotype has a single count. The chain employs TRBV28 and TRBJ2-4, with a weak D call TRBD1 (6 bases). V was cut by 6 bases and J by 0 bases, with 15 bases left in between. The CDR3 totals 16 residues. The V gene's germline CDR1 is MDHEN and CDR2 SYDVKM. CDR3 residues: CASRKDSDLAKNIQYF. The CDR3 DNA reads TGTGCCAGCAGGAAGGACAGCGATCTAGCCAAAAACATTCAGTACTTC.

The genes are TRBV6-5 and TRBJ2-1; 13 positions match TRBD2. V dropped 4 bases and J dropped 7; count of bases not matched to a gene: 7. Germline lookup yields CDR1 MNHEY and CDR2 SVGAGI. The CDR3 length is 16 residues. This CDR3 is CASSSTTSGRRNEQFF. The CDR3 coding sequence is TGTGCCAGCAGTTCCACGACTAGCGGGAGGAGAAATGAGCAGTTCTTC.

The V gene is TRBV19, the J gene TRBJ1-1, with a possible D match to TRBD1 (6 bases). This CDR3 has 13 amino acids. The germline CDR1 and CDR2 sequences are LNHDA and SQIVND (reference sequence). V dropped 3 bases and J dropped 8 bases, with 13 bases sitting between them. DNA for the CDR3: TGTGCCAGTAGTATGGGCAGGGGAACCGAAGCTTTCTTT. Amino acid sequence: CASSMGRGTEAFF.

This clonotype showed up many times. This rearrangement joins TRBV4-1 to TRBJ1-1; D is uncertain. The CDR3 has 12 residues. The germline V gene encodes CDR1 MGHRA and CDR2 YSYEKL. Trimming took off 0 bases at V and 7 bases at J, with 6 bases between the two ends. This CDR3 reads CASSQDGVEAFF. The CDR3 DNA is TGCGCCAGCAGCCAAGATGGGGTTGAAGCTTTCTTT.

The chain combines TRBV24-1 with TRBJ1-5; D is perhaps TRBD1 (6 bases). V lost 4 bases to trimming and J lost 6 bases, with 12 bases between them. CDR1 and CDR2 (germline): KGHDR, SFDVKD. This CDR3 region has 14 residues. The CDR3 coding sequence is TGTGCCACCAGTGAGGCAGGGGACGGTCAGCCCCAGCATTTT. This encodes CATSEAGDGQPQHF.

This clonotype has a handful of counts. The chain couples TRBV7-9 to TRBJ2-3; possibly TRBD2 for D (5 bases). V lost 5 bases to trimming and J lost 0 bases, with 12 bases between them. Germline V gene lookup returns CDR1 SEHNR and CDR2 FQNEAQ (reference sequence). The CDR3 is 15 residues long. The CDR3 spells CASSPGAGSTDTQYF. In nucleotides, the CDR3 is TGTGCCAGCAGCCCCGGTGCGGGCAGCACAGATACGCAGTATTTT.

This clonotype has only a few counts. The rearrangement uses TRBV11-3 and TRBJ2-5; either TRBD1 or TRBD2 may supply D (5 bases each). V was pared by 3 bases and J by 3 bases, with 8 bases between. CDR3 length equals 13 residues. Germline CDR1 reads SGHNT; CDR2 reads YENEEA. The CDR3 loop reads CASSLGPKETQYF. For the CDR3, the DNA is TGTGCCAGCAGCTTGGGACCGAAAGAGACCCAGTACTTC.

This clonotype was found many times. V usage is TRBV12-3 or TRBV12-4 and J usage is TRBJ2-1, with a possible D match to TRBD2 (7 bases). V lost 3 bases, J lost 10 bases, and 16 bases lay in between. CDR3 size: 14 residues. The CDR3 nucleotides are TGTGCCAGCAGTTTGGGGGGCGGGAGTGACGAGCAGTTCTTC. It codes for CASSLGGGSDEQFF.

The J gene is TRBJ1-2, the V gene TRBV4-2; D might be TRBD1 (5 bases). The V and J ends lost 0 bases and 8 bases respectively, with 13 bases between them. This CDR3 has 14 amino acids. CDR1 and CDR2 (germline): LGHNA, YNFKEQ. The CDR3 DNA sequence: TGTGCCAGCAGCCAAGATGGTGGGGGGAAGGGCTACACCTTC. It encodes CASSQDGGGKGYTF.